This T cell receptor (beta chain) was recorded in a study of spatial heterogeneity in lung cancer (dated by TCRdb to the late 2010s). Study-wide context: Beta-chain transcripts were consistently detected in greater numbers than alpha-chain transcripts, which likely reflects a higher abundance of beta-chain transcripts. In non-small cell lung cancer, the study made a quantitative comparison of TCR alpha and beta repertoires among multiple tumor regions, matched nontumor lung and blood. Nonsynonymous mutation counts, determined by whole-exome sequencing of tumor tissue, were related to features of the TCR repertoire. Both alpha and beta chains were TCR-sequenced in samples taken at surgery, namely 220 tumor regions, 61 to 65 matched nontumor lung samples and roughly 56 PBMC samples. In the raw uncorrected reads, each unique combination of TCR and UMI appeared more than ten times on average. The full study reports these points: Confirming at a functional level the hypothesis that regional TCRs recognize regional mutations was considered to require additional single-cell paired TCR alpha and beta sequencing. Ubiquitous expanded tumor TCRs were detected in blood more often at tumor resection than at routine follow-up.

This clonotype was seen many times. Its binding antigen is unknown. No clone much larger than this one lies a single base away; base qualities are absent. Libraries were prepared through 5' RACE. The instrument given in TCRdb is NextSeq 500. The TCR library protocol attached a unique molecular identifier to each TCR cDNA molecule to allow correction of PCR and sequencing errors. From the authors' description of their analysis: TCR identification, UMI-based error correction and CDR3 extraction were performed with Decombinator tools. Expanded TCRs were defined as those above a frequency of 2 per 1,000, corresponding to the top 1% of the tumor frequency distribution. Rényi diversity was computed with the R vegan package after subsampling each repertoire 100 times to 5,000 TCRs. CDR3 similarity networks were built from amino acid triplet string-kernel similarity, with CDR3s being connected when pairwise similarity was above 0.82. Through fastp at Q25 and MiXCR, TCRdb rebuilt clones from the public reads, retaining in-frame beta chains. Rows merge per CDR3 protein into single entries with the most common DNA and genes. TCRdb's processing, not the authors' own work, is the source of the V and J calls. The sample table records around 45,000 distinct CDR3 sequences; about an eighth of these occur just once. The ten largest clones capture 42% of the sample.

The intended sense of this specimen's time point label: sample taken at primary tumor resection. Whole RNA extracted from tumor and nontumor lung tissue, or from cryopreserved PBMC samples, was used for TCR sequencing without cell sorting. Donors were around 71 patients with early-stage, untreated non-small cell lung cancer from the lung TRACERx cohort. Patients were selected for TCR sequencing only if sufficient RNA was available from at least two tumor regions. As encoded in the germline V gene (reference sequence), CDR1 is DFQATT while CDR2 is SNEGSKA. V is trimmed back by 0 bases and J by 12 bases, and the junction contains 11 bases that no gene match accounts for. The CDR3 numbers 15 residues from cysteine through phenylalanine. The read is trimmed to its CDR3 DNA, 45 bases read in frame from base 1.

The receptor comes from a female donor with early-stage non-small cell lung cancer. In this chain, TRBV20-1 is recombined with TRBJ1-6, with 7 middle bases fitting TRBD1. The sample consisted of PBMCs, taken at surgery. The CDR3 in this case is CSARDPDRVIGPLHF. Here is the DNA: TGCAGTGCTAGAGATCCAGACAGGGTAATTGGACCCCTCCACTTT.